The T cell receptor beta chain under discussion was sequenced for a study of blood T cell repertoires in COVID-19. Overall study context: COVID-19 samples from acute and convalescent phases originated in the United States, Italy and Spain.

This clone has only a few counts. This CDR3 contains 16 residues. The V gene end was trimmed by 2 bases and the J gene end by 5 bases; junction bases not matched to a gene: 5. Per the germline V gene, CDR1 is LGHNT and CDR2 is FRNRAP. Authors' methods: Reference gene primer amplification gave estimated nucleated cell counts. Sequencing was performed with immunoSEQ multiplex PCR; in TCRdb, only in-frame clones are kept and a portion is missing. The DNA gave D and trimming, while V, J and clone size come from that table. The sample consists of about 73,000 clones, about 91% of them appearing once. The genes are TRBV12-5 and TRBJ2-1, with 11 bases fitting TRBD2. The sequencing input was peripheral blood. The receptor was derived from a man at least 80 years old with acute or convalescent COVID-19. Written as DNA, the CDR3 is TGTGCTAGTGGTTTGACTAGCGGGAGTTTTAACAATGAGCAGTTCTTC. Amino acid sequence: CASGLTSGSFNNEQFF.